The present entry profiles one T cell receptor beta chain with its context. There is no known antigen for this receptor. Nothing much larger sits one base from this clone, and base qualities are not available. For sequencing, an Illumina HiSeq 1500 was employed. TCRdb itself trimmed the public reads at Q25 with fastp, ran MiXCR and retained productive beta chains. Rows with one shared CDR3 protein collapse into an entry with the most common genes and DNA. For this sample there are hundreds of thousands of distinct CDR3 sequences; about 33% appear just once. The ten largest clonotypes hold 17% of the sample. This specimen's treatment or condition label, per the study, means: in vitro stimulation with specific CMV peptide epitopes to enrich CMV-specific T cells. Between the V and J ends, shortened by 2 bases and 4 bases respectively, the junction contains 13 bases. Based on the germline V gene (reference sequence), the CDR1 and CDR2 sequences are SEHNR and FQNEAQ. The CDR3 spans 15 residues, from the cysteine through the phenylalanine. The only DNA kept is the CDR3, 45 bases in frame from the first base.

This entry comes from a study of T cell repertoires in cytomegalovirus infection (dated by TCRdb to between 2019 and 2020). Study-wide context: The peptide stimulations were aimed at well-studied HLA-B-restricted epitopes as well as recently identified HLA-C-restricted CMV epitopes, whose presentation resists viral immunomodulation. Donor HLA type was relevant to the analysis, because carriage of CMV infection together with the matching HLA type was indicated by public TCR beta signatures. Broader findings and caveats from the paper: The ex vivo response was dominated by HLA-C-restricted CMV-specific TCR beta clonotypes, and the single most frequent clonotype in two of eight donors was supplied by these HLA-C-restricted clonotypes. Carriers of CMV infection plus the relevant HLA type were discriminated by the cumulative frequency of public TCR beta family members in the study cohort and in an independent roughly 340-donor cohort.

This TCR derives from a human donor in good health (CMV status not recorded). Some clones in this sample may be carry-over from other donors' samples. The input for sequencing was cultured PBMCs, taken from culture after CMV antigen stimulation. The receptor chain draws on TRBV7-9 and TRBJ2-3; the D element might be TRBD1 or TRBD2, as each aligns at 5 bases. The DNA sequence reads TGTGCCAGCAGCTTACTCGGGACCCTCCCAGATACGCAGTATTTT. Translated, this is CASSLLGTLPDTQYF.